This T cell receptor (beta chain) emerged from a study of blood T cell repertoires in COVID-19. CDR3 length equals 16 residues. V dropped 4 bases and J dropped 0; count of bases not matched to a gene: 8. Germline assignment: CDR1 SGHNT and CDR2 YYREEE (reference sequence). Source study methods: Nucleated cell counts were estimated from reference gene primer amplification. Some clones are missing from TCRdb's copy, which holds only in-frame ones; the method was immunoSEQ multiplex PCR. The DNA gave D and trimming, while V, J and clone size come from that table. The repertoire has roughly 87,000 clones, 60% to 80% of them found once; the top ten carry roughly an eighth.

This receptor was identified in a woman older than 75 with acute or convalescent COVID-19. This sequence joins TRBV5-4 and TRBJ1-2; 8 bases are a match to TRBD1. The sample consisted of peripheral blood. This CDR3 is CASSPGTGRTNYGYTF. The CDR3 bases are TGTGCCAGCAGCCCCGGGACAGGCCGAACTAACTATGGCTACACCTTC.